This TCR beta chain was observed in a study of T cell responses to AZD1222 COVID-19 vaccine. Background on the study: It was second doses at about 4 or about 12 weeks that were pooled. Study results and limitations: Spike as a whole was targeted by vaccine-associated CD4 TCRs, dominant at 160-218 and 743-854.

Germline V gives CDR1 MNHEY, CDR2 SVGEGT. This CDR3 comprises 13 residues. Deletions cut 3 bases from V and 7 bases from J, with 12 bases between. Sequencing was performed with immunoSEQ multiplex PCR; in TCRdb, only in-frame clones are kept and a portion is missing. The table lists about 140,000 clones, approximately 90% of them singletons. A word on this clone: As yet, its antigen is unknown.

This specimen was peripheral blood, taken on day 0 of AZD1222 vaccination. This sequence originates from an adult in good health. The chain uses TRBV6-2 or TRBV6-3 and TRBJ1-2, with no clear D. The CDR3, as DNA: TGTGCCAGCAGTTATACGGATATCGGTGGCTACACCTTC. Amino acid sequence: CASSYTDIGGYTF.